The clone carrying this T cell receptor (beta chain) has more than one count but fewer than ten. These data are taken from a study of human T cells and chemical hapten exposure. Whole-study context: From small differences in pooled library volume came most of the variation in per-sample TCR yields.

In the source study's methods: TCRs per sample had a median of approximately 88,000 and ranged from 23,224 to 690,600. TCRdb re-called the 5' RACE reads through MiXCR, storing one row per CDR3 protein. Here the V and J calls rest on TCRdb's processing, not on the authors' analysis. The data hold 110,000 to 150,000 distinct CDR3 sequences, with 4.1% observed a single time. Total RNA was isolated from whole blood that had not been fractionated. The CDR3 has 12 amino acids. Germline lookup yields CDR1 SQVTM and CDR2 ANQGSEA. This chain joins TRBV29-1 and TRBJ2-3; D possibly uses TRBD1 or TRBD2 (5 bases each). The sequence was obtained from a female donor in good health. The CDR3 DNA follows: TGCATGGTGGGGCGGGTCATAGGTACGCAGTATTTT. It encodes CMVGRVIGTQYF.